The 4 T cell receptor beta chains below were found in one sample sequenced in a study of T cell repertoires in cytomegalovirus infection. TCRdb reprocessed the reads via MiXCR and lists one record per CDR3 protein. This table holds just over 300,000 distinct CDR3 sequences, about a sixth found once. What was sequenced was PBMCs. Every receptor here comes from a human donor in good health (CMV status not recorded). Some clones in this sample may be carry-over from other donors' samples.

The CDR3 sequence: CASSGWTRLDKNIQYF. The CDR3 DNA sequence: TGTGCCAGCAGCGGTTGGACACGACTCGACAAAAACATTCAGTACTTC. This chain links TRBV11-2 with TRBJ2-4; D is possibly TRBD1 (5 bases). With 5 bases removed from V and 3 bases from J, the gap between germline ends came to 17 bases. Germline CDR1 SGHAT, CDR2 FQNNGV. This CDR3 has 16 residues.

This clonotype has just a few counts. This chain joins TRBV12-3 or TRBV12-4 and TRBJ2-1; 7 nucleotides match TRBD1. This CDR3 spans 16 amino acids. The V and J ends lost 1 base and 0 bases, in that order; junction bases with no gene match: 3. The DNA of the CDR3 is TGTGCCAGCAGTTTAGAGGGGACAGTCTCCTACAATGAGCAGTTCTTC. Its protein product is CASSLEGTVSYNEQFF.

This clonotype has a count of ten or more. This CDR3 is CASRFGDLGSYEQYF. DNA of the CDR3: TGTGCCAGCAGATTCGGGGACTTAGGCTCCTACGAGCAGTACTTC. The gene calls are TRBV28 and TRBJ2-7, with a weak D call TRBD2 (6 bases). The CDR3 has 15 residues. V was pared by 6 bases and J by 0 bases, with 15 bases between. Germline CDR1 reads MDHEN; CDR2 reads SYDVKM.

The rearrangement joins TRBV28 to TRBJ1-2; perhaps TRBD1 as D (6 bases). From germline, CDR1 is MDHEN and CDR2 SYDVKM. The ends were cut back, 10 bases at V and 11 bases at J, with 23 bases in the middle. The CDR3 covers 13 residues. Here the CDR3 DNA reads TGTGCCACGCTGGGGGCGGCCCGCCCTTTTTACACCTTC. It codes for CATLGAARPFYTF.